This TCR beta chain was retrieved from a study of blood T cell repertoires in COVID-19. On the study more broadly: PBMCs, B-cell-depleted T cells, or T cells were the source of the cDNA or gDNA that made up the material.

In the authors' methods: By means of reference gene primer amplification, nucleated cell counts were estimated. Using immunoSEQ multiplex PCR, the repertoire was profiled, and TCRdb retains in-frame clones only, with some absent. V and J calls plus clone size are reproduced from that table; the DNA served to infer D and trimming. The table shows 300,000 to 450,000 clones, with more than 70% occurring only once. Enrollment of patients from Seattle took place during active infection, with longitudinal follow-up. This CDR3 is 13 amino acids long. Trimming removed 3 bases at V and 2 bases at J, with 8 bases between.

The rearrangement links TRBV12-3 or TRBV12-4 to TRBJ2-7, with D possibly TRBD1 on 6 matching bases. The sequenced sample was peripheral blood. The clonotype originates from a woman between 55 and 75 years old with COVID-19, enrolled during active disease. The CDR3: CASSLAGAYEQYF. CDR3 sequence (DNA): TGTGCCAGCAGTTTGGCAGGGGCCTACGAGCAGTACTTC.